This T cell receptor beta chain was obtained from a study of blood T cells in healthy people across ages. CDR1 is SGHTA and CDR2 is FQGNSA in the germline V gene. The germline V and J ends were trimmed by 1 base and 0 bases, with 10 bases remaining between them. There are 15 residues in the CDR3. This clonotype was detected a few times. Its antigen is currently unknown. Study outcomes and limitations: Percentage of naive T cells showed a strong correlation with TCR beta diversity.

Then a second PCR, running about 6 to 11 cycles, was carried out with a sample-barcoded 5' primer and a J-beta primer mix. One entry per CDR3 protein results from TCRdb running MiXCR on the 5' RACE reads. The sample holds about 670,000 distinct CDR3 sequences, 35% to 50% seen once. This chain connects TRBV7-2 to TRBJ2-7, with D tentatively TRBD1 or TRBD2 (5 bases each). The sequenced sample was blood. The clonotype comes from a man older than 75 in good health. CDR3 sequence reads: CASSLGGSFSYEQYF. The CDR3 region has the DNA TGTGCCAGCAGCTTAGGGGGGTCGTTCTCCTACGAGCAGTACTTC.